This T cell receptor (beta chain) was obtained from a study of blood T cell repertoires in COVID-19. About the study: The study drew acute and convalescent COVID-19 samples from the United States, Italy and Spain. Nucleic acid was either cDNA or gDNA, and it came from T cells, B-cell-depleted T cells, or PBMCs.

Authors' processing steps: The authors estimated nucleated cell counts from reference gene primer amplification. This table comes from immunoSEQ multiplex PCR, and its TCRdb copy is limited to in-frame clones, with some not included. The V and J calls and clone size were taken over from that table, and D and trimming were inferred from the DNA. The repertoire holds some 65,000 clones, with about 86% as singletons. The Seattle site enrolled patients during active infection and followed them longitudinally. The germline V gene encodes CDR1 SGHDT and CDR2 YYEEEE. This CDR3 is 18 amino acids long. The trim removed 0 bases at V and 5 bases at J, leaving 10 bases unmatched.

This clonotype originated in a man aged 40-50 years with COVID-19, enrolled during active disease. The chain carries TRBV5-6 and TRBJ2-2, with 10 bases identical to TRBD2. Sequenced sample: peripheral blood. In nucleotides, the CDR3 is TGTGCCAGCAGCTTGGCAAGGCTAGCGGGGGATCGGACCGGGGAGCTGTTTTTT. This translates into CASSLARLAGDRTGELFF.